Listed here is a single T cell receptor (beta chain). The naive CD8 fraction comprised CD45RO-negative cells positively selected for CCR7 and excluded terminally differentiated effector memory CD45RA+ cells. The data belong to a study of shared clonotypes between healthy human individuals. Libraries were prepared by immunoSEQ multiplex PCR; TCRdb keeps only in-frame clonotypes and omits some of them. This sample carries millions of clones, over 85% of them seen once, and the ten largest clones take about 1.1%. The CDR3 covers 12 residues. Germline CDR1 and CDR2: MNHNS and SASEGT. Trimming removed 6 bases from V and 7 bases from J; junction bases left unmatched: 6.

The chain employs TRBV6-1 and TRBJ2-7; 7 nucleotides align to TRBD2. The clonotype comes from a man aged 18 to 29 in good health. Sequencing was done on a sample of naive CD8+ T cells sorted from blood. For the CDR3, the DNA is TGTGCCAGCAGCCACTTGGGAGGGGAGCAGTACTTC. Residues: CASSHLGGEQYF.